This T cell receptor beta chain was sequenced for a study of blood T cell repertoires in COVID-19. The wider study: Spain, Italy and the United States supplied samples that represented acute and convalescent COVID-19. Sample material is recorded as cDNA or gDNA derived from T cells, B-cell-depleted T cells, or PBMCs.

Here immunoSEQ multiplex PCR was the method, and the copy in TCRdb shows in-frame clones only, minus some. The profile covers approximately 120,000 clones, with 65% to 85% appearing a single time and more than 5% taken by the ten largest. This clone was counted a single time. The sequenced sample was peripheral blood. The TCR originated in an elderly man with active or convalescent COVID-19.

The CDR3 nucleotides read TGTGCCATCAGTGAGTCACAGGCCTATGGCTACACCTTC. Protein: CAISESQAYGYTF. V gene TRBV10-3 combines with J gene TRBJ1-2; D may be TRBD1 (5 bases). V gave up 0 bases and J gave up 4 bases, with 6 bases separating them. The V gene's germline CDR1 is ENHRY and CDR2 SYGVKD. The CDR3 is 13 amino acids.